This TCR beta chain appears in the sequencing data of a study of molecular identifiers for immune sequencing clone quantification. Overall study findings and caveats: Highly expanded clone sizes could be underestimated through barcode sharing by identical TCR molecules.

The CDR3 runs to 15 residues. From germline, CDR1 is SGDLS and CDR2 YYNGEE. The V gene end was trimmed by 3 bases and the J gene end by 4 bases; junction bases not matched to a gene: 6. This clonotype was seen repeatedly, ten times or more. The antigen is undetermined. Listed TCR primers and previously described methods were used for bulk TCR libraries. TCRdb fed the PCR reads into MiXCR, producing one record per CDR3 protein. The sample lists about 640,000 distinct CDR3 sequences, 15% to 20% seen once, with roughly 0.9% in the top ten. The sequence was collected from a human donor in good health. Some libraries in this study had Jurkat cell RNA spiked in. The chain has TRBV9 and TRBJ1-1; 10 positions match TRBD1. The source material was naive CD8+ T cells from blood, with Jurkat cell RNA spiked in. The subset: FACS-sorted CD8+CD4-CCR7+CD45RA+ naive T cells. CDR3 DNA sequence: TGTGCCAGCAGCGCCATAGACAGGGGGCTCACTGAAGCTTTCTTT. Amino acids: CASSAIDRGLTEAFF. The full variable domain, rest sourced from reference TRBV9 and TRBJ1-1, is DSGVTQTPKHLITATGQRVTLRCSPRSGDLSVYWYQQSLDQGLQFLIQYYNGEERAKGNILERFSAQQFPDLHSELNLSSLELGDSALYFCASSAIDRGLTEAFFGQGTRLTVV.